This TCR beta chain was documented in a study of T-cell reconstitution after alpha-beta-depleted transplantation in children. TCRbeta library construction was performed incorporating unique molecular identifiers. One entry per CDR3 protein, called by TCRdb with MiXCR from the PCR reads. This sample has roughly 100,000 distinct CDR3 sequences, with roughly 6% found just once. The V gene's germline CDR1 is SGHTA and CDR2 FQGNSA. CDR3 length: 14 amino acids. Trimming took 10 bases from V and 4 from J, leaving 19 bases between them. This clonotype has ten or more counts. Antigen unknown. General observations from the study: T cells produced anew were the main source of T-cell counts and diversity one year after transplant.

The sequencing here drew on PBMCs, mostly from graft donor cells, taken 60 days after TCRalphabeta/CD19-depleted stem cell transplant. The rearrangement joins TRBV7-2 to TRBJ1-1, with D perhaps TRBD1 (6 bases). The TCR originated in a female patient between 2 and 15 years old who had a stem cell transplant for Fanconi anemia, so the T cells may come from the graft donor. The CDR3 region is CAMVAGGQGTEAFF. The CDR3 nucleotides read TGTGCCATGGTCGCTGGGGGGCAGGGCACTGAAGCTTTCTTT.